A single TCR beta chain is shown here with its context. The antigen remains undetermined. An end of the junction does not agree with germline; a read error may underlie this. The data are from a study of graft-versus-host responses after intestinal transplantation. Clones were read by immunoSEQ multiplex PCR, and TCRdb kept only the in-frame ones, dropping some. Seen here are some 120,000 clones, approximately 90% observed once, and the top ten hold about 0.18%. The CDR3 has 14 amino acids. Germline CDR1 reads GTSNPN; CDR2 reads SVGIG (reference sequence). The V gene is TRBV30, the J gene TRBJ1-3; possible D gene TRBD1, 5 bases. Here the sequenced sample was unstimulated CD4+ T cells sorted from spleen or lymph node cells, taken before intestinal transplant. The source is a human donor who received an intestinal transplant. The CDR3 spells CARSRPGPGNTIYF. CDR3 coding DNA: TGTGCCCGGAGCCGCCCAGGGCCTGGAAACACCATATATTTT.